This is a list of T cell receptor beta chains from one sample in a study of PD-L1 blockade in urothelial cancer. Assay: immunoSEQ multiplex PCR; the TCRdb copy retains only in-frame clones and omits some. The table shows 20,000 to 30,000 clones, with 75% to 90% occurring only once. The starting material was PBMCs, obtained around atezolizumab (anti-PD-L1) treatment. The receptors originated from a man aged 55 to 70 with urothelial cancer. CDR3s include the opening cysteine and the closing phenylalanine or tryptophan. Each record gives: J gene, V gene, clone size, CDR3 protein. Only some rows state a clone size, as once, few, many or a class for expanded clones.

j_call: TRBJ2-3; v_call: TRBV19; clone_size: .; cdr3_aa: CASRTGQGSTDTQYF
j_call: TRBJ2-2; v_call: TRBV19; clone_size: .; cdr3_aa: CASSTASGVNTGELFF
j_call: TRBJ2-1; v_call: TRBV5-1; clone_size: .; cdr3_aa: CASTGGLEQFF
j_call: TRBJ2-1; v_call: TRBV7-8; clone_size: once; cdr3_aa: CASSLVNNEQFF
j_call: TRBJ1-1; v_call: TRBV4-1; clone_size: .; cdr3_aa: CASSQSSEAFF
j_call: TRBJ2-5; v_call: TRBV9; clone_size: .; cdr3_aa: CASSVGGSGEAQYF
j_call: TRBJ1-2; v_call: TRBV5-6; clone_size: .; cdr3_aa: CASTPGQINYGYTF
j_call: TRBJ1-4; v_call: TRBV7-2; clone_size: once; cdr3_aa: CASSLRGEGVDEKLFF
j_call: TRBJ1-3; v_call: TRBV30; clone_size: .; cdr3_aa: CALGYGASSGNTIYF
j_call: TRBJ2-1; v_call: TRBV7-9; clone_size: .; cdr3_aa: CASLLAGTTEQFF
j_call: TRBJ1-1; v_call: TRBV15; clone_size: .; cdr3_aa: CATSRDRQVMNTEAFF
j_call: TRBJ2-7; v_call: TRBV21-1; clone_size: .; cdr3_aa: CASSPRVQGSVGEQYF
j_call: TRBJ2-3; v_call: TRBV6-6; clone_size: .; cdr3_aa: CASSYGGSTDTQYF
j_call: TRBJ2-5; v_call: TRBV25-1; clone_size: .; cdr3_aa: CASSETGGGETQYF
j_call: TRBJ2-7; v_call: TRBV7-2; clone_size: .; cdr3_aa: CASSISGSGSYEQYF
j_call: TRBJ2-5; v_call: TRBV2; clone_size: .; cdr3_aa: CASSERRLFQETQYF
j_call: TRBJ1-1; v_call: TRBV19; clone_size: .; cdr3_aa: CASSIRGGIMNTEAFF
j_call: TRBJ2-1; v_call: TRBV10-2; clone_size: .; cdr3_aa: CASSKGAGKYNEQFF
j_call: TRBJ1-4; v_call: TRBV7-9; clone_size: .; cdr3_aa: CASSPGRRNEKLFF
j_call: TRBJ1-1; v_call: TRBV6-1; clone_size: .; cdr3_aa: CASNRDRASEAFF
j_call: TRBJ2-1; v_call: TRBV6-1; clone_size: .; cdr3_aa: CASTRTSGFFEQFF
j_call: TRBJ2-2; v_call: TRBV6-4; clone_size: once; cdr3_aa: CASSAGGATGELFF
j_call: TRBJ2-7; v_call: TRBV21-1; clone_size: .; cdr3_aa: CASSKRERLGAGGSYEQYF
j_call: TRBJ2-5; v_call: TRBV7-2; clone_size: .; cdr3_aa: CASSLISGVYQETQYF